This is a list of T cell receptor beta chains from one sample in a study of T cells after yellow fever vaccination. Via MiXCR, TCRdb re-called the 5' RACE reads, giving one row per CDR3 protein. The sample holds 250,000 or so distinct CDR3 sequences; approximately 3.5% are singletons and the top ten take about a fifth. The sequencing here drew on PBMCs, taken 15 days after the yellow fever booster vaccination. The source of these receptors is a man aged 18 to 29 who received the YFV17D yellow fever vaccine. Both conserved end residues are part of each CDR3. The D gene is left open where the match is weak. Size values are once, few and many counts, or a class for expanded clones, and some rows have none.

v_call: TRBV29-1; clone_size: many; d_call: -; j_call: TRBJ1-2; cdr3_nt: TGCAGCGTGGGGGGTCGGGCAAACTATGGCTACACCTTC; cdr3_aa: CSVGGRANYGYTF
v_call: TRBV20-1; clone_size: many; d_call: TRBD2; j_call: TRBJ2-7; cdr3_nt: TGCAGTGCTAGAGACCCCAGCGGGAGGGGTTACGAGCAGTACTTC; cdr3_aa: CSARDPSGRGYEQYF
v_call: TRBV19; clone_size: few; d_call: TRBD1; j_call: TRBJ1-5; cdr3_nt: TGTGCCAGTAGTAGGGGACAGAACAATCAGCCCCAGCATTTT; cdr3_aa: CASSRGQNNQPQHF
v_call: TRBV12-3/TRBV12-4; clone_size: many; d_call: -; j_call: TRBJ1-5; cdr3_nt: TGCGCCAGCAGCTTGGGTGGATATAGCAATCAGCCCCAGCATTTT; cdr3_aa: CASSLGGYSNQPQHF
v_call: TRBV12-3/TRBV12-4; clone_size: many; d_call: -; j_call: TRBJ2-6; cdr3_nt: TGTGCCAGCAGTTTCCCCCACTCTGGGGCCAACGTCCTGACTTTC; cdr3_aa: CASSFPHSGANVLTF
v_call: TRBV18; clone_size: many; d_call: -; j_call: TRBJ2-5; cdr3_nt: TGTGCCAGCTCACCGGTGGTGGAGACCCAGTACTTC; cdr3_aa: CASSPVVETQYF
v_call: TRBV23-1; clone_size: many; d_call: TRBD1; j_call: TRBJ2-5; cdr3_nt: TGCGCCAGCAGTCACCCCGAGAGGGGGCGGAGAACCTTGGAGACCCAGTACTTC; cdr3_aa: CASSHPERGRRTLETQYF
v_call: TRBV5-4; clone_size: few; d_call: TRBD2; j_call: TRBJ2-2; cdr3_nt: TGTGCCAGCAGCCCCGGACTAGCGGGGACCACCGGGGAGCTGTTTTTT; cdr3_aa: CASSPGLAGTTGELFF
v_call: TRBV7-2; clone_size: many; d_call: -; j_call: TRBJ2-7; cdr3_nt: TGTGCCAGCAGCTTAATCGACCTCCCGGGCGAGCAGTACTTC; cdr3_aa: CASSLIDLPGEQYF
v_call: TRBV7-2; clone_size: many; d_call: TRBD2; j_call: TRBJ2-1; cdr3_nt: TGTGCCAGCAGCTTACTAGCGGGGGGTCGATACAATGAGCAGTTCTTC; cdr3_aa: CASSLLAGGRYNEQFF
v_call: TRBV19; clone_size: many; d_call: -; j_call: TRBJ1-1; cdr3_nt: TGTGCCAGTAGGCCCTGGGGTCTCACTGAGAACACTGAAGCTTTCTTT; cdr3_aa: CASRPWGLTENTEAFF
v_call: TRBV5-5; clone_size: many; d_call: -; j_call: TRBJ2-7; cdr3_nt: TGTGCCAGCAGCATAGACAGCGCCTACGAGCAGTACTTC; cdr3_aa: CASSIDSAYEQYF
v_call: TRBV20-1; clone_size: many; d_call: -; j_call: TRBJ2-1; cdr3_nt: TGCAGTGCTATGCCTGGACGGGGATCCTACAATGAGCAGTTCTTC; cdr3_aa: CSAMPGRGSYNEQFF
v_call: TRBV20-1; clone_size: many; d_call: -; j_call: TRBJ1-4; cdr3_nt: TGCAGTCTCCTCCGGGCCGCTAATGAAAAACTGTTTTTT; cdr3_aa: CSLLRAANEKLFF
v_call: TRBV20-1; clone_size: -; d_call: -; j_call: TRBJ1-1; cdr3_nt: TGCAGTGCTAGTCGTCTGGCGGGGGCTTTCTTT; cdr3_aa: CSASRLAGAFF
v_call: TRBV21-1; clone_size: many; d_call: -; j_call: TRBJ2-3; cdr3_nt: TGTGCCAGCAGCAATGGGGGGGTGAAGGATACGCAGTATTTT; cdr3_aa: CASSNGGVKDTQYF
v_call: TRBV9; clone_size: many; d_call: -; j_call: TRBJ2-3; cdr3_nt: TGTGCCAGCAGCGTAGCCCCAGCGTTTAGCACAGATACGCAGTATTTT; cdr3_aa: CASSVAPAFSTDTQYF
v_call: TRBV5-1; clone_size: few; d_call: -; j_call: TRBJ1-1; cdr3_nt: TGCGCCAGCAGCTTGGAACCCATGAACACTGAAGCTTTCTTT; cdr3_aa: CASSLEPMNTEAFF
v_call: TRBV29-1; clone_size: many; d_call: -; j_call: TRBJ2-3; cdr3_nt: TGCAGCGGCGGGACTGTCACAGATACGCAGTATTTT; cdr3_aa: CSGGTVTDTQYF
v_call: TRBV12-3/TRBV12-4; clone_size: -; d_call: TRBD1; j_call: TRBJ2-6; cdr3_nt: TGTGCCAGCGCCGGGACAGGGGGCACTGGGGCCAACGTCCTGACTTTC; cdr3_aa: CASAGTGGTGANVLTF
v_call: TRBV5-1; clone_size: many; d_call: -; j_call: TRBJ2-2; cdr3_nt: TGCGCCAGCAGCTTGGGGCCACAACAGTATGACACCGGGGAGCTGTTTTTT; cdr3_aa: CASSLGPQQYDTGELFF
v_call: TRBV12-3/TRBV12-4; clone_size: many; d_call: TRBD2; j_call: TRBJ2-5; cdr3_nt: TGTGCCAGCAGTTTAGGAGGGCTTGGGGGGGGGCAAGAGACCCAGTACTTC; cdr3_aa: CASSLGGLGGGQETQYF
v_call: TRBV6-6; clone_size: many; d_call: TRBD1; j_call: TRBJ2-3; cdr3_nt: TGTGCCAGCAGTCCCGACAGGGGAGATACGCAGTATTTT; cdr3_aa: CASSPDRGDTQYF
v_call: TRBV5-6; clone_size: -; d_call: -; j_call: TRBJ2-1; cdr3_nt: TGTGCCAGCAGGGGGCCAGGGAAGTCCTACAATGAGCAGTTCTTC; cdr3_aa: CASRGPGKSYNEQFF
v_call: TRBV2; clone_size: many; d_call: -; j_call: TRBJ2-3; cdr3_nt: TGTGCCAGCAGTGTTGTTCCGCAGTATTTT; cdr3_aa: CASSVVPQYF
v_call: TRBV7-6; clone_size: many; d_call: -; j_call: TRBJ1-1; cdr3_nt: TGTGCCAGCAGCTTAGATTTCCGGGCCCGACCCGGCACTGAAGCTTTCTTT; cdr3_aa: CASSLDFRARPGTEAFF
v_call: TRBV5-8; clone_size: many; d_call: -; j_call: TRBJ2-3; cdr3_nt: TGTGCCAGCAGCCGACGCCAAGGGACAGATACGCAGTATTTT; cdr3_aa: CASSRRQGTDTQYF
v_call: TRBV27; clone_size: many; d_call: -; j_call: TRBJ1-1; cdr3_nt: TGTGCCAGCAGTTTCGGCCCTGGGACCACGACTGAAGCTTTCTTT; cdr3_aa: CASSFGPGTTTEAFF
v_call: TRBV18; clone_size: many; d_call: -; j_call: TRBJ1-1; cdr3_nt: TGTGCCAGCTCACCACGAGTCGGGCAGGGAAACACTGAAGCTTTCTTT; cdr3_aa: CASSPRVGQGNTEAFF
v_call: TRBV6-5; clone_size: many; d_call: -; j_call: TRBJ1-1; cdr3_nt: TGTGCCAGCAGTTACGTGAAGACCCTGAACACTGAAGCTTTCTTT; cdr3_aa: CASSYVKTLNTEAFF
v_call: TRBV4-3; clone_size: many; d_call: -; j_call: TRBJ2-3; cdr3_nt: TGCGCCAGCAGCCAAGATACGGGGACAGATACGCAGTATTTT; cdr3_aa: CASSQDTGTDTQYF
v_call: TRBV7-8; clone_size: many; d_call: -; j_call: TRBJ1-1; cdr3_nt: TGTGCCAGCAGCTTAAAATTGGGGGGGCTCACTGAAGCTTTCTTT; cdr3_aa: CASSLKLGGLTEAFF
v_call: TRBV2; clone_size: many; d_call: -; j_call: TRBJ1-5; cdr3_nt: TGTGCCAGCAGTGAGGACAGAGGCAATCAGCCCCAGCATTTT; cdr3_aa: CASSEDRGNQPQHF
v_call: TRBV4-3; clone_size: many; d_call: TRBD2; j_call: TRBJ2-5; cdr3_nt: TGCGCCAGCAGCCAGGGACTAGCGGGGGAGGGGGAGACCCAGTACTTC; cdr3_aa: CASSQGLAGEGETQYF
v_call: TRBV7-2; clone_size: many; d_call: TRBD1; j_call: TRBJ2-5; cdr3_nt: TGTGCCAGCAGCTTACAGGGGGCGCTGGAAGTGACCCAGTACTTC; cdr3_aa: CASSLQGALEVTQYF
v_call: TRBV7-2; clone_size: many; d_call: TRBD2; j_call: TRBJ2-3; cdr3_nt: TGTGCCAGCCGCCCGGGGGGGGGTACGCAGTATTTT; cdr3_aa: CASRPGGGTQYF
v_call: TRBV2; clone_size: many; d_call: TRBD1; j_call: TRBJ1-6; cdr3_nt: TGTGCCAGCAGAGGACAGGGGAAGAATTCACCCCTCCACTTT; cdr3_aa: CASRGQGKNSPLHF
v_call: TRBV15; clone_size: many; d_call: -; j_call: TRBJ2-1; cdr3_nt: TGTGCCACCAGCCGGGGGTCCAATGAGCAGTTCTTC; cdr3_aa: CATSRGSNEQFF
v_call: TRBV7-2; clone_size: many; d_call: -; j_call: TRBJ1-2; cdr3_nt: TGTGCCAGCAGCTCCACACGAGTCGGCTACACCTTC; cdr3_aa: CASSSTRVGYTF
v_call: TRBV20-1; clone_size: many; d_call: TRBD2; j_call: TRBJ2-1; cdr3_nt: TGCAGTGCTTACCGAGCGGGGGGGCATCGTAATGAGCAGTTCTTC; cdr3_aa: CSAYRAGGHRNEQFF
v_call: TRBV10-3; clone_size: many; d_call: TRBD1; j_call: TRBJ1-5; cdr3_nt: TGTGCCATCAGTGAAGGACAGGGCCCCAATCAGCCCCAGCATTTT; cdr3_aa: CAISEGQGPNQPQHF
v_call: TRBV7-9; clone_size: many; d_call: -; j_call: TRBJ1-1; cdr3_nt: TGTGCCAGCAGCTTAGGCGCGCGGGGTGTGACTGAAGCTTTCTTT; cdr3_aa: CASSLGARGVTEAFF
v_call: TRBV30; clone_size: many; d_call: -; j_call: TRBJ1-6; cdr3_nt: TGTGCCTGGAGTGTACTCCTACACCTAAATTCACCCCTCCACTTT; cdr3_aa: CAWSVLLHLNSPLHF
v_call: TRBV7-6; clone_size: many; d_call: TRBD1; j_call: TRBJ2-1; cdr3_nt: TGTGCCAGCAGCTCACAGGGGGATGAGCAGTTCTTC; cdr3_aa: CASSSQGDEQFF
v_call: TRBV18; clone_size: -; d_call: TRBD1; j_call: TRBJ1-6; cdr3_nt: TGTGCCAGCTCACAAAGTGGGACAGGGGGCGCAGGAGGCAATTCACCCCTCCACTTT; cdr3_aa: CASSQSGTGGAGGNSPLHF
v_call: TRBV7-2; clone_size: many; d_call: -; j_call: TRBJ2-3; cdr3_nt: TGTGCCAGCAGCTTAGCCCAGGGAGATACGCAGTATTTT; cdr3_aa: CASSLAQGDTQYF
v_call: TRBV5-4; clone_size: many; d_call: -; j_call: TRBJ2-5; cdr3_nt: TGTGCCAGCAGCTTCAGGGGAGGCCAAGAGACCCAGTACTTC; cdr3_aa: CASSFRGGQETQYF
v_call: TRBV18; clone_size: -; d_call: -; j_call: TRBJ1-5; cdr3_nt: TGTGCCAGCTCGGAACTGGGCGAGGGTCAGCCCCAGCATTTT; cdr3_aa: CASSELGEGQPQHF
v_call: TRBV12-3/TRBV12-4; clone_size: many; d_call: TRBD2; j_call: TRBJ2-5; cdr3_nt: TGTGCCAGCAGTTTCGGGGGGGCGGGCGATGAGACCCAGTACTTC; cdr3_aa: CASSFGGAGDETQYF
v_call: TRBV20-1; clone_size: few; d_call: TRBD2; j_call: TRBJ2-7; cdr3_nt: TGCAGTGCTAGAGGACTAGCGGGGTACGAGCAGTACTTC; cdr3_aa: CSARGLAGYEQYF
v_call: TRBV19; clone_size: -; d_call: -; j_call: TRBJ1-2; cdr3_nt: TGTGCCAGTATTTCTGACAGTTTGTATCCTGGCTACACCTTC; cdr3_aa: CASISDSLYPGYTF
v_call: TRBV19; clone_size: -; d_call: -; j_call: TRBJ1-1; cdr3_nt: TGTGCCAGTAGTATACGGGTCAGTGAAGCTTTCTTT; cdr3_aa: CASSIRVSEAFF
v_call: TRBV11-2; clone_size: many; d_call: -; j_call: TRBJ2-3; cdr3_nt: TGTGCCACCGAGTCAGATACGCAGTATTTT; cdr3_aa: CATESDTQYF
v_call: TRBV7-6; clone_size: many; d_call: -; j_call: TRBJ1-1; cdr3_nt: TGTGCCAGCAGCTCCCGGGCCGAAGGCACTGAAGCTTTCTTT; cdr3_aa: CASSSRAEGTEAFF
v_call: TRBV20-1; clone_size: -; d_call: -; j_call: TRBJ2-3; cdr3_nt: TGCAGTGCTAGGCCCGGGGGAGGGGGGGCTGGCACAGATACGCAGTATTTT; cdr3_aa: CSARPGGGGAGTDTQYF
v_call: TRBV7-2; clone_size: many; d_call: -; j_call: TRBJ2-3; cdr3_nt: TGTGCCAGCAGCACGTCGATAGGGGGGCGAGGCACAGATACGCAGTATTTT; cdr3_aa: CASSTSIGGRGTDTQYF
v_call: TRBV6-4; clone_size: many; d_call: TRBD2; j_call: TRBJ2-1; cdr3_nt: TGTGCCAGCGGGCGGGGGGGCGATGTCCATGAGCAGTTCTTC; cdr3_aa: CASGRGGDVHEQFF
v_call: TRBV7-2; clone_size: many; d_call: TRBD2; j_call: TRBJ2-3; cdr3_nt: TGTGCCAGCAGCCCTCGTTTGGGGGGGGCAGATACGCAGTATTTT; cdr3_aa: CASSPRLGGADTQYF
v_call: TRBV27; clone_size: many; d_call: -; j_call: TRBJ2-1; cdr3_nt: TGTGCCAGCAGTCCACAGGGACATGGCGAGCAGTTCTTC; cdr3_aa: CASSPQGHGEQFF